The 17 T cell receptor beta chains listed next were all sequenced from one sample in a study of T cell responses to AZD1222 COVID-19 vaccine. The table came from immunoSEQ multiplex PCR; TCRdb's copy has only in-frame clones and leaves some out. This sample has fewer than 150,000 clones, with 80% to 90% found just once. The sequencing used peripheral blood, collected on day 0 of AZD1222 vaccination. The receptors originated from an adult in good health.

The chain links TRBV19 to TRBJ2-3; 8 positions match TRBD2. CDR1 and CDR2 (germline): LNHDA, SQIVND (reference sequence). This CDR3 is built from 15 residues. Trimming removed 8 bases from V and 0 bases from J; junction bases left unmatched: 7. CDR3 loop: CASGKLAASTDTQYF. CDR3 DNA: TGTGCCAGTGGGAAACTAGCGGCTAGCACAGATACGCAGTATTTT.

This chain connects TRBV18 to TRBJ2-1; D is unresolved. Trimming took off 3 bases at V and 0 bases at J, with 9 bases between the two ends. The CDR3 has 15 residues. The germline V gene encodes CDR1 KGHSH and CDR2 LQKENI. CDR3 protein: CASSPAASSYNEQFF. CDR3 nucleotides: TGTGCCAGCTCACCCGCCGCGAGCTCCTACAATGAGCAGTTCTTC.

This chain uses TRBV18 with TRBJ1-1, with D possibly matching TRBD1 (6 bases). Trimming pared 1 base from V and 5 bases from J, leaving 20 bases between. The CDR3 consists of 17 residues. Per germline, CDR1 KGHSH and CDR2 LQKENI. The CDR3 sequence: CASSPLRSRGLGTEAFF. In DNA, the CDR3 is TGTGCCAGCTCACCACTCCGATCCCGGGGGCTGGGAACTGAAGCTTTCTTT. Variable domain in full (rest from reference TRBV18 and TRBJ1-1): NAGVMQNPRHLVRRRGQEARLRCSPMKGHSHVYWYRQLPEEGLKFMVYLQKENIIDESGMPKERFSAEFPKEGPSILRIQQVVRGDSAAYFCASSPLRSRGLGTEAFFGQGTRLTVV.

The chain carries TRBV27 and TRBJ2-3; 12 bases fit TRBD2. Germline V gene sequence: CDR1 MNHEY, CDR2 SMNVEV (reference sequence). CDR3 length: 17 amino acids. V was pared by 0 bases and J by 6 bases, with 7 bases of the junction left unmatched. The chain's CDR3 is CASSLSGLAGGRDTQYF. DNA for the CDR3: TGTGCCAGCAGTTTATCTGGGCTAGCGGGGGGGCGGGATACGCAGTATTTT.

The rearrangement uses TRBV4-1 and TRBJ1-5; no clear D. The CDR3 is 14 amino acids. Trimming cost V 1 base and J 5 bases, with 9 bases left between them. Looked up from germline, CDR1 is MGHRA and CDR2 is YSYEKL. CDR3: CASSQVLRDQPQHF. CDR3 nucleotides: TGCGCCAGCAGCCAAGTTCTTAGGGATCAGCCCCAGCATTTT.

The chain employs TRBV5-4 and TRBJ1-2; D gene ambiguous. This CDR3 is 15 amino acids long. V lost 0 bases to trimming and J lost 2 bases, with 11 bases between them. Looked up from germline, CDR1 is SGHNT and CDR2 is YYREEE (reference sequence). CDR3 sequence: CASSLDNAANYGYTF. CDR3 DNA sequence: TGTGCCAGCAGCTTGGACAATGCGGCGAACTATGGCTACACCTTC.

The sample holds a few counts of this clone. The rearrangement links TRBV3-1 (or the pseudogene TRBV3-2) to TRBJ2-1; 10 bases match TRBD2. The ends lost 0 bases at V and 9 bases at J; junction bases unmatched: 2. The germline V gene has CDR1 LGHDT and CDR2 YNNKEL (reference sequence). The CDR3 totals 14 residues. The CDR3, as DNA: TGTGCCAGCAGCCAAGATTGGACTAGCGGTGAGCAGTTCTTC. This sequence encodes CASSQDWTSGEQFF.

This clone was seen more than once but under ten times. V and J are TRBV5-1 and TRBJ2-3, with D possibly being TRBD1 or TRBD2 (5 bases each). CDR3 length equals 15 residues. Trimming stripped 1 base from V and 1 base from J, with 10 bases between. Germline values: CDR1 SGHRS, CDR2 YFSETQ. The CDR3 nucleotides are TGCGCCAGCAGCTTGTGGGGGTTGGGCACAGATACGCAGTATTTT. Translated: CASSLWGLGTDTQYF.

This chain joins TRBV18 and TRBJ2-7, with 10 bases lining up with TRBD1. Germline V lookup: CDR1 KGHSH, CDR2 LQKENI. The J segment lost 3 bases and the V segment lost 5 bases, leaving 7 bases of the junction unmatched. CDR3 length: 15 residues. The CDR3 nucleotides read TGTGCCAGCTCAACGGGACAGGGGTCTATCTACGAGCAGTACTTC. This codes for CASSTGQGSIYEQYF.

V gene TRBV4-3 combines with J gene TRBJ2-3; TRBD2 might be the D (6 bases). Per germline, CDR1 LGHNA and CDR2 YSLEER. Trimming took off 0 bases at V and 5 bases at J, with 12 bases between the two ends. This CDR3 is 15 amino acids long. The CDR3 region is CASSQDGGTQDTQYF. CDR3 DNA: TGCGCCAGCAGCCAAGATGGGGGGACCCAAGATACGCAGTATTTT.

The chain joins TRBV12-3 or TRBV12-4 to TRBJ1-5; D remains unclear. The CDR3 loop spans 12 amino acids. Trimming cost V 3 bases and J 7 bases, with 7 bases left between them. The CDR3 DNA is TGTGCCAGCAGTTTTTGGGAGCAGCCCCAGCATTTT. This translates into CASSFWEQPQHF.

The CDR3 nucleotides are TGTGCCTGGGACCTGGGTAGCACCTATAATTCACCCCTCCACTTT. This encodes CAWDLGSTYNSPLHF. This chain links TRBV30 with TRBJ1-6; the D is unclear. The CDR3 runs to 15 residues. Germline V gives CDR1 GTSNPN, CDR2 SVGIG (reference sequence). V dropped 5 bases and J dropped 2 bases, with 13 bases sitting between them.

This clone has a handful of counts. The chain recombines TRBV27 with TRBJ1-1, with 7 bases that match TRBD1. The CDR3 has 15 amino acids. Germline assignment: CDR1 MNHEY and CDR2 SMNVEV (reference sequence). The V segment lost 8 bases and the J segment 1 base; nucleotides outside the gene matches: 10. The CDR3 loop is CASLKEWTGNTEAFF. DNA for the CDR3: TGTGCCAGCTTAAAAGAATGGACAGGGAACACTGAAGCTTTCTTT.

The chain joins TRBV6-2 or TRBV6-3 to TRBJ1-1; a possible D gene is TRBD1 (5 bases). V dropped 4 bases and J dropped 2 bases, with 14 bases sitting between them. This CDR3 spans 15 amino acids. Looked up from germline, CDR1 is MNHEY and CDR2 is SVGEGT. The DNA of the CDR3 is TGTGCCAGCAGTTGGGGGGGGTCGGGAAACACTGAAGCTTTCTTT. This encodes CASSWGGSGNTEAFF.

This chain's CDR3 is CASSDRATQVYTF. The CDR3 DNA is TGTGCCAGCAGTGACCGGGCCACTCAGGTCTACACCTTC. The V gene is TRBV6-1, the J gene TRBJ1-2; D is uncertain. Per the germline V gene, CDR1 is MNHNS and CDR2 is SASEGT. The CDR3 sequence is 13 residues long. Trimming removed 3 bases at V and 10 bases at J, with 15 bases between.

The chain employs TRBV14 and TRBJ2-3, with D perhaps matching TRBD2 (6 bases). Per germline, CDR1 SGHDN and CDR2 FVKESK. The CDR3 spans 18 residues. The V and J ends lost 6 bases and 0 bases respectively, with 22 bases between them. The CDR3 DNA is TGTGCCAGCAGTGAAGGGTCGGCTAGCGACGGTAGCACAGATACGCAGTATTTT. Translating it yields CASSEGSASDGSTDTQYF.

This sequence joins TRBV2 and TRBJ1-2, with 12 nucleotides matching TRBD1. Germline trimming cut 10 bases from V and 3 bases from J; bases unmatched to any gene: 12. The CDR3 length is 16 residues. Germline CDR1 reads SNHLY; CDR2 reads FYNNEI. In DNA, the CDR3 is TGTGCCATGACCGGGACAGGGGGCTCGGTTGACTATGGCTACACCTTC. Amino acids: CAMTGTGGSVDYGYTF.